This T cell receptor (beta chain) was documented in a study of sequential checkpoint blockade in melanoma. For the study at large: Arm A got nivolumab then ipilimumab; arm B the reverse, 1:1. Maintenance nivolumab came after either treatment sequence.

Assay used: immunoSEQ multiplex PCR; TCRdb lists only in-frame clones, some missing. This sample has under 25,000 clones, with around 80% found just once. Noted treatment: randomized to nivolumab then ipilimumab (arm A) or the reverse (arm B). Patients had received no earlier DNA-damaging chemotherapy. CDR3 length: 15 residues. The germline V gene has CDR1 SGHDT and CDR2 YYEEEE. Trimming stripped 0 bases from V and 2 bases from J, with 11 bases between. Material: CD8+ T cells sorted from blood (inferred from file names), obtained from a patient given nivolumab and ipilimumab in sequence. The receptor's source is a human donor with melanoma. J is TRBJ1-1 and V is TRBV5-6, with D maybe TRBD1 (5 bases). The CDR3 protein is CASSLAGRGNTEAFF. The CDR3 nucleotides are TGTGCCAGCAGCTTGGCCGGAAGGGGAAACACTGAAGCTTTCTTT.